The rows below give T cell receptor beta chains drawn from one sample of a study of T cells after yellow fever vaccination. Each CDR3 protein is one row after TCRdb ran MiXCR on the 5' RACE reads. Here the sample spans about 630,000 distinct CDR3 sequences, 10% to 15% being singletons. The sample was PBMCs, taken on the day of the yellow fever booster vaccination. The receptor set was obtained from a man aged 25 to 40 who received the YFV17D yellow fever vaccine. Both conserved end residues are trimmed from each CDR3. Each record gives: J gene, V gene, D gene, clone size, CDR3 protein. The D gene is left open where the match is weak. Clone size is not always given. Where it is, it says once, few, many or a class for expanded clones.

J gene: TRBJ2-5
V gene: TRBV20-1
D gene: TRBD2
clone size: NA
CDR3 protein: SAPSGIPQETQY

J gene: TRBJ2-1
V gene: TRBV29-1
D gene: TRBD2
clone size: NA
CDR3 protein: SVESLAEQF

J gene: TRBJ1-4
V gene: TRBV3-1
D gene: NA
clone size: NA
CDR3 protein: ASSQDLDTGSEKLF

J gene: TRBJ2-1
V gene: TRBV19
D gene: NA
clone size: few
CDR3 protein: ASSIPGGYNEQF

J gene: TRBJ2-1
V gene: TRBV11-2
D gene: TRBD2
clone size: once
CDR3 protein: ASSLGLAGEVYNEQF

J gene: TRBJ1-2
V gene: TRBV15
D gene: NA
clone size: NA
CDR3 protein: ATSTLHQNYGYT

J gene: TRBJ2-3
V gene: TRBV4-1
D gene: NA
clone size: few
CDR3 protein: ASSLQAFTDTQY

J gene: TRBJ2-7
V gene: TRBV20-1
D gene: NA
clone size: few
CDR3 protein: SASRVGYEQY

J gene: TRBJ2-7
V gene: TRBV7-8
D gene: NA
clone size: few
CDR3 protein: ASSLAAAREQY

J gene: TRBJ1-5
V gene: TRBV3-1
D gene: TRBD1
clone size: few
CDR3 protein: ASTQGGSGPQH

J gene: TRBJ2-5
V gene: TRBV27
D gene: NA
clone size: few
CDR3 protein: ASSLSVVPQETQY

J gene: TRBJ2-3
V gene: TRBV7-3
D gene: TRBD1
clone size: NA
CDR3 protein: ASSALQGSTDTQY